The entry below describes one TCR beta chain. Its target is not known. The data derive from a study of CD8+CD57+ T cells in acquired aplastic anemia. Overall study context: Across the sorted CD4+ and CD8+ cells, DNA amounts averaged about 3 ug. Healthy donors averaged around 10 million reads for CD4+ cells.

The template used for profiling TCR beta VDJ and CDR3 was genomic DNA. TCRdb recomputed calls from the reads with MiXCR, one row per CDR3 protein. The sample records fewer than 200,000 distinct CDR3 sequences, 50% to 75% being singletons. The study, taken as a whole, reports: Around 29 shared CD8+ CDR3s appeared highly expressed within patients' immunodominant clones.

The V and J ends lost 3 bases and 14 bases, in that order; junction bases with no gene match: 10. CDR3 length: 13 residues. From germline, CDR1 is DFQATT and CDR2 SNEGSKA (reference sequence). The genes are TRBV20-1 and TRBJ2-1, with 10 bases matching TRBD2. The clonotype comes from a human donor in good health. Sequenced input: sorted CD4+, CD8+, or CD8+CD57+ T cells (not recorded which) from PBMCs. The CDR3 DNA reads as TGCAGTGCTAGGGGGCTAGCGGGAGTAATGGAGTTCTTC. It translates to CSARGLAGVMEFF.